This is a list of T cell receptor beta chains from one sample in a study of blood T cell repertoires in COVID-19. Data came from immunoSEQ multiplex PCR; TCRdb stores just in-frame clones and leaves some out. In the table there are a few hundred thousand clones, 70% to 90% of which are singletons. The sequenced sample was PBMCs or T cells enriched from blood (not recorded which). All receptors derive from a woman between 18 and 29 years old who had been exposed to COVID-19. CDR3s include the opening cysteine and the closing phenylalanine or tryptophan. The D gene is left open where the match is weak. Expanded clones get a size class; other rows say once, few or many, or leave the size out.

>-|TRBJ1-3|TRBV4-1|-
TGCGCCAGCAGCCAAGGGTGGGCAGGGCGCACGGGAAACACCATATATTTT
CASSQGWAGRTGNTIYF
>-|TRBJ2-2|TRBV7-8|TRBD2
TGTGCCAGCAGCTTACGACTAGCGGAATCGAACACCGGGGAGCTGTTTTTT
CASSLRLAESNTGELFF
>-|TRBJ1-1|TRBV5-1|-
TGCGCCAGCAGCCGAGGGTGGAACACTGAAGCTTTCTTT
CASSRGWNTEAFF
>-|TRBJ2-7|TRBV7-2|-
TGTGCCAGCAGCTTAGTGGCCGAGCAGTACTTC
CASSLVAEQYF
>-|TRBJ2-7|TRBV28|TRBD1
TGTGCCAGCAGGGACCCCGGACAGGCCGAGCAGTACTTC
CASRDPGQAEQYF
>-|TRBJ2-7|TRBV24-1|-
TGTGCCACCAGTGACCCCACAGGGCGCGAGCAGTACTTC
CATSDPTGREQYF
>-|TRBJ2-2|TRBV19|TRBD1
TGTGCCAGTACCCCCTTGGGACAGGGGAACACCGGGGAGCTGTTTTTT
CASTPLGQGNTGELFF
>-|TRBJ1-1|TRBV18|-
TGTGCCAGCTCACCACTGAAACGACAGGCTAGGAACACTGAAGCTTTCTTT
CASSPLKRQARNTEAFF
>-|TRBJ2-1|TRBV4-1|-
TGCGCCAGCAGCCAGGGTGACAGGTTCTCCTACAATGAGCAGTTCTTC
CASSQGDRFSYNEQFF
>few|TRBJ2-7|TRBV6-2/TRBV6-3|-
TGTGCCAGCAGCCCTCTGGCGGGGAAAGCGCTCGCTATATCCTACGAGCAGTACTTC
CASSPLAGKALAISYEQYF
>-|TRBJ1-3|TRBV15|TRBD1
TGTGCCACCAGCAGAGATGGGAAGGGGGCCTTCTCTGGAAACACCATATATTTT
CATSRDGKGAFSGNTIYF
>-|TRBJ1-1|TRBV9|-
TGTGCCAGCAGCGACCAGGCAGGGTACACTGAAGCTTTCTTT
CASSDQAGYTEAFF
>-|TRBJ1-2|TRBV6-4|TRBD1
TGTGCCAGCAGTCTCGGACAGGGGACTAACTATGGCTACACCTTC
CASSLGQGTNYGYTF
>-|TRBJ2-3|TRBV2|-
TGTGCCAGCAGTCGGACACCTAGCACAGATACGCAGTATTTT
CASSRTPSTDTQYF
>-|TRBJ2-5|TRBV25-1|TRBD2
TGTGCCAGCAGTGAATCTCCCGGGGGGATGGGAGAGACCCAGTACTTC
CASSESPGGMGETQYF
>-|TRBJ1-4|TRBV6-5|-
TGTGCCAGCAGTTACTCGCCCAGGGGTTTAGGAGAAAAACTGTTTTTT
CASSYSPRGLGEKLFF
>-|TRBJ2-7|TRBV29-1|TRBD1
TGCAGCGTTGAGGGAGACAGGGGGGAGGGATACGAGCAGTACTTC
CSVEGDRGEGYEQYF
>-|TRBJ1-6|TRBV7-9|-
TGTGCCAGCAGCTTAGGACTTGGGAGGGTCGGTTCACCCCTCCACTTT
CASSLGLGRVGSPLHF
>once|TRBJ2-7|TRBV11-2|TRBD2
TGTGCCACCAGACTAGCGGCGACCTACGAGCAGTACTTC
CATRLAATYEQYF
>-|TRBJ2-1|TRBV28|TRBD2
TGTGCCAGCAGTCCCGGGCGTTTAGCGGGGGGGCAGGGTGAGCAGTTCTTC
CASSPGRLAGGQGEQFF
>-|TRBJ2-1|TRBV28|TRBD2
TGTGCCACCACCAGCGGGGGATACAATGAGCAGTTCTTC
CATTSGGYNEQFF
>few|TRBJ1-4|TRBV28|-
TGTGCCAGCAGCACAACTAATGAAAAACTGTTTTTT
CASSTTNEKLFF
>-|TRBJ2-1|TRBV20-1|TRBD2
TGCAGTGCTAGTGACTCGGGACTAGCGGGGATAGGCGAGCAGTTCTTC
CSASDSGLAGIGEQFF
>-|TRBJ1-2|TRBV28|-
TGTGCCAGCAGTTCGCCCCAAGCCTACGGCTACACCTTC
CASSSPQAYGYTF
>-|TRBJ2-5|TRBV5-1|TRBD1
TGCGCCAGCAGCTTGGACACAGGGGTAGAGACCCAGTACTTC
CASSLDTGVETQYF
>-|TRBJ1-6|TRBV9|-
TGTGCCAGCAGCCCTAGGACAGAGCTTTCACCCCTCCACTTT
CASSPRTELSPLHF
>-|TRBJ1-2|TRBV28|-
TGTGCCAGCATTCCCTCTCAGGGTAACTATGGCTACACCTTC
CASIPSQGNYGYTF
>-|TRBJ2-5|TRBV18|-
TGTGCCAGCTCACCAGGCGAAGGGGCTGTTAAGACCCAGTACTTC
CASSPGEGAVKTQYF
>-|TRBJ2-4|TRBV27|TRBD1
TGTGCCAGCAGTTTCTATGGGACAGCAGAAAACATTCAGTACTTC
CASSFYGTAENIQYF